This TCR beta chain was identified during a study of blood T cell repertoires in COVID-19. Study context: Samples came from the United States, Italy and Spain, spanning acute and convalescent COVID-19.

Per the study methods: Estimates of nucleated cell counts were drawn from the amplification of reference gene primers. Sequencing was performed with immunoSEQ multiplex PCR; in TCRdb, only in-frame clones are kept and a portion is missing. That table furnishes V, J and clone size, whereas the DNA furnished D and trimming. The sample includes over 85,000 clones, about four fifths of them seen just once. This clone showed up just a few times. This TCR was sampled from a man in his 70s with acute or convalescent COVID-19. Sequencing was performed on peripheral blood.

CDR3 amino acids: CATSRAGVNTEAFF. The CDR3 DNA sequence: TGTGCCACCAGCAGGGCGGGCGTGAACACTGAAGCTTTCTTT. The rearrangement links TRBV15 to TRBJ1-1; no reliable D call. V was shortened by 3 bases and J by 0 bases, with 8 bases between the two germline ends. CDR1 and CDR2 from the germline V gene are LNHNV and YYDKDF (reference sequence). The CDR3 has 14 amino acids.